This T cell receptor beta chain derives from a study of CD8 T cells in ankylosing spondylitis. This clonotype showed up just a few times. Its antigen is not identified. Quantitative 5'-RACE with molecular barcodes generated TCR beta libraries. TCRdb redid the calling of the 5' RACE reads with MiXCR, one entry per CDR3 protein. The sample lists over 200,000 distinct CDR3 sequences, around 17% occurring once. The CDR3 consists of 14 residues. Germline CDR1 and CDR2: SNHLY and FYNNEI. V was pared by 4 bases and J by 6 bases, with 13 bases between. Overall study findings and caveats: Apparently characteristic of ankylosing spondylitis blood was a TCR beta motif (about eight highly homologous variants). Enrichment of disease-linked clones was reportedly significant in matched ankylosing spondylitis synovial fluid.

The chain employs TRBV2 and TRBJ2-4; perhaps D is TRBD1 or TRBD2 (5 bases each). This sequence was found in a male donor with ankylosing spondylitis. Material for sequencing was blood, either unsorted or a sorted T cell fraction (not recorded which). DNA for the CDR3: TGTGCCAGCAGTGGAGCGGTAGGGGTAAACATTCAGTACTTC. This translates into CASSGAVGVNIQYF.